The source of this TCR beta chain is a study of cytomegalovirus exposure and HLA in healthy donors. This CDR3 has 15 amino acids. Trimming cost V 3 bases and J 8 bases; bases outside gene matches: 8. Germline values: CDR1 KGHSH, CDR2 LQKENI. Regarding this clone: The antigen is unknown.

Study-level findings and limits: Previously analyzed data showed that most TCR beta V segments were productive at a frequency of about 90% or about 30%. Versus the roughly 670-donor mean, an Asian-associated ancestry cluster reportedly showed fewer N-insertions in a later analysis. Researchers reported in a later analysis that a missense DCLRE1C variant was tied to TCR beta V- and J-gene trimming. Based on reports, TCR beta sequences accurately predicted HLA-A and HLA-B alleles for most subjects.

Use of 60 Vbeta and 13 Jbeta primers characterized the PCR. Sequencing was performed with immunoSEQ multiplex PCR; in TCRdb, only in-frame clones are kept and a portion is missing. The sample lists 72,000 or so clones; 74% were seen once. This sequence originates from a human donor in good health. The specimen was PBMCs. The chain is built from TRBV18 and TRBJ1-4; TRBD1 aligns across 8 bases. The CDR3 sequence: CASSPLAGGIEKLFF. Written as DNA, the CDR3 is TGTGCCAGCTCACCTCTGGCAGGGGGCATCGAAAAACTGTTTTTT. The variable domain in full, completed from reference TRBV18 and TRBJ1-4, reads NAGVMQNPRHLVRRRGQEARLRCSPMKGHSHVYWYRQLPEEGLKFMVYLQKENIIDESGMPKERFSAEFPKEGPSILRIQQVVRGDSAAYFCASSPLAGGIEKLFFGSGTQLSVL.